This T cell receptor beta chain was documented in a study of T cells in Graves' hyperthyroidism and ophthalmopathy. This clonotype showed up many times. The antigen remains undetermined. Diagnosis of hyperthyroidism was new in patients aged 18 to 65, and its duration was under 2 months. What was amplified from RNA transcripts were TCR beta CDR3 regions. RT-PCR in the first round (using the HTBI primer set) targeted the TCR CDR3. TCRdb analysed the multiplex PCR reads with MiXCR anew, one entry per CDR3 protein. The data hold about 610,000 distinct CDR3 sequences, with 46% observed a single time. General study results and limits: Ophthalmopathy cases were set apart from stable hyperthyroidism by a 13 V-J model. Most thyroid clonotypes that were expanded above 0.001 also turned up in blood. Ophthalmopathy was identified by the model a median approximately 6.4 months ahead of onset.

This CDR3 is 15 amino acids long. The germline V and J ends were trimmed by 2 bases and 5 bases, with 12 bases remaining between them. This TCR was sampled from a woman aged 18-35 years with Graves' hyperthyroidism. Sample: peripheral blood or thyroid tissue (not recorded which). The rearrangement uses TRBV12-3 or TRBV12-4 and TRBJ2-2; D is unresolved. The CDR3 here is CASSLTAWGTGELFF. DNA for the CDR3: TGTGCCAGCAGTTTAACGGCCTGGGGAACCGGGGAGCTGTTTTTT.